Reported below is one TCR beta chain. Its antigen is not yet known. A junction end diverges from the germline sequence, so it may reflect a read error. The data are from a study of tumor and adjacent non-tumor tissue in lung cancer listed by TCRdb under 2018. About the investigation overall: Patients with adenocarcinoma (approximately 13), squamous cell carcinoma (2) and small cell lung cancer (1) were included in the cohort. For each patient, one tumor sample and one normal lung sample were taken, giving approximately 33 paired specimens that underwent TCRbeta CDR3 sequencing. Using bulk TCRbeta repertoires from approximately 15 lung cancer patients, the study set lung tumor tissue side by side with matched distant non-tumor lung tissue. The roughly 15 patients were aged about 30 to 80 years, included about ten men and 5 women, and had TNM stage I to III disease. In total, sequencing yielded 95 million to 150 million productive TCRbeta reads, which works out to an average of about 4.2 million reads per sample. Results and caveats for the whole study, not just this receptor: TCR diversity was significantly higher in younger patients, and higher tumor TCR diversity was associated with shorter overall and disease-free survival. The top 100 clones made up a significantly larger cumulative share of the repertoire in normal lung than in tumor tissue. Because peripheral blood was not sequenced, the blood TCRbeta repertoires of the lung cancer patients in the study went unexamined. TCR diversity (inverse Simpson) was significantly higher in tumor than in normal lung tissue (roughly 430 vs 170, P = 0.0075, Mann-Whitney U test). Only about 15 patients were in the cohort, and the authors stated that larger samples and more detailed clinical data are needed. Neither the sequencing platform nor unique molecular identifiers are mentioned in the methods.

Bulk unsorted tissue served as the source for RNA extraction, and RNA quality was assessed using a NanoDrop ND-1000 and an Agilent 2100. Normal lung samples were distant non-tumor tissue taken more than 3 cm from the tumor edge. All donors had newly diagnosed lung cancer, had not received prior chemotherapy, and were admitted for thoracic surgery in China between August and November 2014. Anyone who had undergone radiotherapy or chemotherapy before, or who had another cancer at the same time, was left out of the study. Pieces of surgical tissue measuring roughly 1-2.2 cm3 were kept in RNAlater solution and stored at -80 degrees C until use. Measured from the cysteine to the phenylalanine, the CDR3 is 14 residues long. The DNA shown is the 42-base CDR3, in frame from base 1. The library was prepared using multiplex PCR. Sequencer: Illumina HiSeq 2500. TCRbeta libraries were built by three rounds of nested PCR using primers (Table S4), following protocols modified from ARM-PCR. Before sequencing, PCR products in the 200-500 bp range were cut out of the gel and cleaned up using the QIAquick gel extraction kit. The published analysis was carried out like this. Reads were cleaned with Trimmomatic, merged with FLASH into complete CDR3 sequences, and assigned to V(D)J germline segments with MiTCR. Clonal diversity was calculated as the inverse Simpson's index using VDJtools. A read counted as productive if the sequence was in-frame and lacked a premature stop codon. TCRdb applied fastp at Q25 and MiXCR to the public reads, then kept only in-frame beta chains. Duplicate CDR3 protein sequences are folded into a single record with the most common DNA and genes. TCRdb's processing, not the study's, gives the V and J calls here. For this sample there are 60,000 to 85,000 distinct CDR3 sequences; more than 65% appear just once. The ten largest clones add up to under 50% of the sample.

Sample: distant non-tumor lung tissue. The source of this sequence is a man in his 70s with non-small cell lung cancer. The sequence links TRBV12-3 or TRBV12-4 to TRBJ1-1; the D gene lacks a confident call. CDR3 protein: CASTLAARNTEAFF. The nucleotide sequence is TGTGCCAGCACTTTAGCAGCGCGGAACACTGAAGCTTTCTTT.